Listed below are T cell receptor beta chains from one sample, sequenced in a study of T-cell memory formation after mild COVID-19. TCRdb passed the 5' RACE reads through MiXCR, listing each CDR3 protein once. This repertoire shows under 450,000 distinct CDR3 sequences, 14% found once; its top ten account for around 22%. Specimen: PBMCs or a T cell subset sorted from them (not recorded which). These TCRs come from a man aged 18 to 35 who had mild COVID-19 (a few samples of this study predate the infection). Cell type and time point are not known. Both conserved end residues are part of each CDR3. Each record gives: V gene, CDR3 protein.

TRBV4-3 CASSQVNDNGYTF
TRBV11-3 CASSLASGGTYEQYF
TRBV3-1 CASSPGVPSSPLHF
TRBV7-2 CASSRNLNTEAFF
TRBV7-2 CASSWPWWGGRADTQYF
TRBV7-2 CASSPSGPIGQGNNGYTF
TRBV5-1 CASSLTGQGGTEAFF
TRBV28 CASRGMAGGRNEQFF
TRBV20-1 CSARESNKNIQYF
TRBV11-1 CASSLTQGAYGYTF
TRBV7-9 CASSLVGVGETQYF
TRBV4-1 CASSQDKGAGYEQYF
TRBV6-2/TRBV6-3 CASSYLGQAQETQYF
TRBV5-1 CASSLRWSGGAFVDEQFF
TRBV7-2 CASSLWAGSYNEQFF
TRBV5-4 CASSLRLQGRGDIQYF
TRBV9 CASSVDSGGYYNEQFF
TRBV20-1 CSASGSTYNEQFF
TRBV7-8 CASSPLVARTDTQYF
TRBV6-6 CASSGTGLSGNTIYF
TRBV7-2 CASSLAAETQYF
TRBV5-4 CASSFGPDYGYTF
TRBV20-1 CSASPNRGQGGNTEAFF
TRBV4-1 CASSQEPGLGTDTQYF
TRBV13 CASSSTTNTGDLTDTQYF
TRBV7-2 CASSLSRIGRQHF
TRBV5-1 CASSPKGRGSGNTIYF
TRBV4-3 CASSQGTGGSLNTDTQYF
TRBV12-3/TRBV12-4 CASRGNGYTF
TRBV7-3 CASSSPGGTGVNTQYF
TRBV6-5 CASTRGEQETQYF
TRBV20-1 CSATHRGGGELFF
TRBV7-2 CASSSSARRTDTQYF
TRBV5-1 CASSVDFGGYSSTDTQYF
TRBV2 CASSFGGSRDEQFF
TRBV24-1 CATSGGGRADTQYF
TRBV7-2 CASSEWYGDLNSPLHF
TRBV4-1 CASSQEPWSGNNEQFF
TRBV20-1 CSARTGLFHGGQPQHF
TRBV5-1 CASKFGTSGEETQYF
TRBV7-2 CASSLEGRGAGYF
TRBV28 CASSLGGIANEKLFF
TRBV29-1 CSVEKGWETSSNTEAFF
TRBV30 CAWSAGQGLESPLHF